One sample yielded the 3 T cell receptor beta chains listed below, sequenced in a study of blood T cell repertoires in COVID-19 (dated by TCRdb to 2018 to 2020). The library was produced with the immunoSEQ multiplex PCR assay. Here the immuneACCESS table is served through TCRdb, limited to in-frame sequences with V and J called. Missing clones are a known gap in these copies; in checked studies unresolved V genes cover under half, and the rest lacks a known reason. Here the sample has over 150,000 clones; about 90% occur a single time. Roughly 0.51% of the sample is held by the ten biggest clonotypes. The sequencing sample was made of peripheral blood. The origin of the receptors is a man aged 50-60 years with acute or convalescent COVID-19.

This clone was found a few times. The chain links TRBV5-4 to TRBJ1-1, with 8 positions matching TRBD1. The J segment lost 1 base and the V segment lost 0 bases, leaving 2 bases of the junction unmatched. CDR1 and CDR2 (germline): SGHNT, YYREEE (reference sequence). The length of the CDR3 is 15 residues. The CDR3 region is CASSLGGTGNTEAFF. The DNA for the CDR3 is TGTGCCAGCAGCTTGGGGGGGACAGGGAACACTGAAGCTTTCTTT.

The chain recombines TRBV5-8 with TRBJ2-2; 11 bases are a match to TRBD1. This CDR3 has 15 amino acids. The V gene end was trimmed by 3 bases and the J gene end by 7 bases; junction bases not matched to a gene: 5. Per the germline V gene, CDR1 is SGHTS and CDR2 is YDEGEE. DNA of the CDR3: TGTGCCAGCAGCTCTGGACAGGGGGCTATCGGGGAGCTGTTTTTT. Protein product: CASSSGQGAIGELFF.

This chain links TRBV10-1 with TRBJ2-1; TRBD1 might be the D (6 bases). This CDR3 has 15 amino acids. The V gene's germline CDR1 is WNHNN and CDR2 SYGVQD (reference sequence). V shed 0 bases and J shed 5 bases, with 11 bases lying between them. CDR3 DNA sequence: TGCGCCAGCAGTGAGTCTGGGGGCCCTCACAATGAGCAGTTCTTC. Translated: CASSESGGPHNEQFF.